This TCR beta chain was observed in a study of memory CD4+ T cells and cytomegalovirus serostatus (dated by TCRdb to about 2019). Regarding the research as a whole: The cohort included approximately 35 healthy adults from Belgium, of whom 9 were CMV seropositive and 24 were CMV seronegative. CD4+ memory TCRbeta repertoires of a Belgian cohort with known cytomegalovirus serostatus were sequenced in order to replicate a published TCR-based CMV serostatus classifier. Beyond this particular receptor, the publication reports: Only CD4+CD45RO+ memory cells were sequenced, unlike the original study, which covered naive and memory CD4+ and CD8+ populations. For CMV serostatus prediction, a median bootstrapped AUC of about 0.94 was reached with the original framework, and a median bootstrapped AUC of 0.91 was reached with a US-trained random forest. A median bootstrapped AUC of almost 0.96 with a 95% CI of 0.76-1.00 was achieved on the Belgian cohort by the original-framework classifier. The results were interpreted as suggesting that the CMV-associated TCR signature is mostly present in the CD4+ memory repertoire. Among the 160 or so previously reported CMV-associated TCRbeta sequences, some 62 showed up in the CD4+ memory repertoires, with each one found in between one and five individuals.

A FACSAria II was used to sort memory CD4+ T cells, defined as single viable CD3+CD4+CD8-CD45RO+ cells. CMV serostatus was assessed using a Roche Elecsys assay, by which serum IgG against CMV pp150, pp28, p38 and p52 was detected. After the samples were thawed, total CD4+ T cells were enriched through positive selection using CD4 magnetic microbeads. The samples came from a different study that was designed specifically to examine the CD4+ T cell memory repertoire. Peripheral blood mononuclear cells were isolated and cryopreserved according to standard operating procedures, and serum was kept at -80 degrees C. The staining relied on CD3-PerCP (BW264/56), CD4-APC (RPA-T4), CD45RO-PE (UCHT1) and CD8-Pacific Orange (3B5) antibodies, and Sytox blue was used to exclude non-viable cells. The Quick-DNA Microprep Kit was used to extract genomic DNA from the sorted cells. TCRbeta DNA was amplified with the immunoSEQ hsTCRbeta kit following the manufacturer's protocol. TCRbeta libraries were sequenced on an Illumina MiSeq instrument. The source study handled its data this way. Following removal of out-of-frame sequences, around 2.4 million distinct TCRbeta sequences were retained, with an average of around 70,000 per individual. Each individual was scored using the number of 164 previously reported CMV-associated TCRbeta sequences that the individual carried and the total number of productive distinct TCRbeta sequences. A beta-binomial model was reimplemented in Python, and random forests from scikit-learn, run with default parameters, were trained on data from the US cohort. On the Belgian cohort, classifier performance was reported as the median AUC, along with percentile confidence intervals, across 10,000 bootstrap iterations. What TCRdb holds here is the immuneACCESS table cut down to in-frame rearrangements. Part of the clones is not present; checked against another copy, under half of the missing clones reflect an unresolved V gene, and the others are unexplained. That table gives V, J and clone size, and the DNA gave D and trimming. The sample yields tens of thousands of clones; about 81% were counted once. Clones ranked in the top ten supply more than 0.85% of the sample.

This clone was found a few times. Its target antigen remains unknown. Per-base quality was not reported, and no clone a single base away is much larger than it. Sequenced: memory CD4+ T cells from blood. The receptor comes from an adult in good health and CMV-seronegative.

The CDR3 in this case is CASSFSGQGDFGELFF. The DNA is TGTGCCAGCAGCTTCTCGGGACAGGGCGATTTTGGGGAGCTGTTTTTT. The chain couples TRBV7-8 to TRBJ2-2, with TRBD1 matching 9 junction bases. At the junction V is shortened by 3 bases and J by 8 bases; bases outside the gene matches: 10. CDR1 and CDR2 are read off the germline V gene as SGHVS and FQNEAQ. From the cysteine up to the phenylalanine, the CDR3 has a length of 16 residues. Kept here is only the CDR3 DNA, which spans 48 bases and is read in frame from base 1.